The clone carrying this T cell receptor (beta chain) occurred many times. Its antigen is unknown. The junction departs from the called germline gene at one end, perhaps through a read error. This sample was included in a study of T cell repertoires in cytomegalovirus infection. Across the whole study: Selection of CMV epitopes for the study included recently identified HLA-C-restricted and well-studied HLA-B-restricted ones. CMV infection plus the matching HLA type was flagged by public TCR beta signatures.

Study results and caveats: Dominating the ex vivo response were TCR beta clonotypes that were CMV-specific and HLA-C-restricted. Totalled public TCR beta family frequency picked out people who carried CMV plus the relevant HLA.

TCRdb recomputed calls from the reads with MiXCR, one row per CDR3 protein. Here the sample spans 200,000 or so distinct CDR3 sequences, around 35% being singletons. The CDR3 is made up of 15 amino acids. The germline V gene has CDR1 SGHRS and CDR2 YFSETQ. The input for sequencing was CD8+ T cells from cultured PBMCs, taken from culture after CMV antigen stimulation. The source of this sequence is a human donor in good health (CMV status not recorded). Some clones in this sample may be carry-over from other donors' samples. V gene TRBV5-1 combines with J gene TRBJ2-3; 15 positions agree with TRBD2. For the CDR3, the DNA is TGTGCCAGCTCAAGGACTAGCGGGAGGGCGGATACGCAGTATTTT. This sequence encodes CASSRTSGRADTQYF. The full variable domain, with the rest looked up from reference TRBV5-1 and TRBJ2-3, is KAGVTQTPRYLIKTRGQQVTLSCSPISGHRSVSWYQQTPGQGLQFLFEYFSETQRNKGNFPGRFSGRQFSNSRSEMNVSTLELGDSALYLCASSRTSGRADTQYFGPGTRLTVL.